The clone carrying this T cell receptor beta chain was detected many times. Its antigen is not identified. Time point indicated: newly diagnosed GD, antithyroid drugs for less than 3 months. The TCR library used RNA extracted from PBMCs. Arm-PCR of CDR3 regions with iRepertoire HTBI primers generated TCR beta libraries. MiXCR, applied by TCRdb to the multiplex PCR reads, yields one record per CDR3 protein. This sample has 550,000 to 650,000 distinct CDR3 sequences, with about 16% found just once. This specimen belongs to a study of regulatory T cells in long-lasting Graves disease. The overall study: Recently diagnosed Graves' patients had received antithyroid drugs for under 3 months. Study observations and caveats: Gene preferences differed: TRBV28, TRBJ1-2, TRBJ2-5 in persistent cases.

The CDR3 length is 11 residues. The V gene's germline CDR1 is GTSNPN and CDR2 SVGIG (reference sequence). The V and J ends lost 5 bases and 5 bases respectively, with 10 bases between them. The same specimen was also included in a second study, on T cells in Graves' hyperthyroidism and ophthalmopathy.

The receptor was isolated from a man aged 18 to 29 with Graves disease. This chain uses TRBV30 with TRBJ2-7; D is undetermined. Sequencing was performed on peripheral blood mononuclear cells (PBMCs), taken at new diagnosis, from a patient treated with antithyroid drugs. The chain's CDR3 is CAWSDPDEQYF. CDR3 DNA sequence: TGTGCCTGGTCTGATCCCGACGAGCAGTACTTC.